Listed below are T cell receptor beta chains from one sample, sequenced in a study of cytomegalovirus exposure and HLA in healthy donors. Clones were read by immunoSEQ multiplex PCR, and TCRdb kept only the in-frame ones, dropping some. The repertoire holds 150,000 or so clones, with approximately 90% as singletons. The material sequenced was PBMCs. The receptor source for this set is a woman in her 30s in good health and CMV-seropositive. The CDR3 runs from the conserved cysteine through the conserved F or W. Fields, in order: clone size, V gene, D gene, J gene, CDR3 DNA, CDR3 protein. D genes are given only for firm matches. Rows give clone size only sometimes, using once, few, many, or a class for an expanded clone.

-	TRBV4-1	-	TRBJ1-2	TGCGCCAGCAGCCAACCTGACATAAGCTATGGCTACACCTTC	CASSQPDISYGYTF
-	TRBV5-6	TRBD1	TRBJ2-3	TGTGCCAGCAGTTTAAGGGGGCCGGGGGATACGCAGTATTTT	CASSLRGPGDTQYF
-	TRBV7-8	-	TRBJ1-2	TGTGCCAGCAGTCCGCAGGGGCAGAACTATGGCTACACCTTC	CASSPQGQNYGYTF
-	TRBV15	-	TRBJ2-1	TGTGCCACCAGCAGCCCACCGGCGGCTCCGGCTCTCAATGAGCAGTTCTTC	CATSSPPAAPALNEQFF
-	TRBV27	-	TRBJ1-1	TGTGCCAGCAGTTTACTCGTGGGGAGCACTGAAGCTTTCTTT	CASSLLVGSTEAFF
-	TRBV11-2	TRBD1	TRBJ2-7	TGTGCCAGCAGCTTAGGGTTAAGGGACAGGGGTGCCTACGAGCAGTACTTC	CASSLGLRDRGAYEQYF
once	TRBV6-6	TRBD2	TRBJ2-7	TGTGCCAGCACCATAAGCGGGAGAGAAGTGCAGCAGTACTTC	CASTISGREVQQYF
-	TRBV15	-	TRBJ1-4	TGTGCCACCAGCAGAGCGCAGGGCGTGGGGCCAACTAATGAAAAACTGTTTTTT	CATSRAQGVGPTNEKLFF
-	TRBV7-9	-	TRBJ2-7	TGTGCCAGCAGCACTACAGGTCTGTACGAGCAGTACTTC	CASSTTGLYEQYF
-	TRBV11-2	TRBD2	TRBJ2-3	TGTGCCAGCAGCTTATCACTTAGCGGGGGGACCGACACAGATACGCAGTATTTT	CASSLSLSGGTDTDTQYF
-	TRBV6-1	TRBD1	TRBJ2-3	TGTGCCAGCGGACAGGAGCCTAGCACAGATACGCAGTATTTT	CASGQEPSTDTQYF
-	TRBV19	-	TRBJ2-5	TGTGCCAGTAGTATAGTATCCTACAGGGAGACCCAGTACTTC	CASSIVSYRETQYF
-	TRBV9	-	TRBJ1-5	TGTGCCAGCAGCCTGGACAGTTATAGCAATCAGCCCCAGCATTTT	CASSLDSYSNQPQHF
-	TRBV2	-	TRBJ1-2	TGTGCCAGCAGCCCACAGGGAAGGTTGGGTATCGATGGCTACACCTTC	CASSPQGRLGIDGYTF
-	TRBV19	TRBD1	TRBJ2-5	TGTGCCAGTAGTACCCGGACAGGGGACGCAAAAGAGACCCAGTACTTC	CASSTRTGDAKETQYF
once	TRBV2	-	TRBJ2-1	TGTGCCAGCACGCGGGGTGGGGACTCATCCTACAATGAGCAGTTCTTC	CASTRGGDSSYNEQFF
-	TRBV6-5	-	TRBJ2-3	TGTGCCAGCAACCCGGTAGGGGTCGCAGATACGCAGTATTTT	CASNPVGVADTQYF
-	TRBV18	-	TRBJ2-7	TGTGCCAGCTCACCAATAGTAGCAGGGGAGCAGTACTTC	CASSPIVAGEQYF
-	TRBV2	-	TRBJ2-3	TGTGCCAGCAAAACTCGACTTACCACAGGTACGCAGTATTTT	CASKTRLTTGTQYF
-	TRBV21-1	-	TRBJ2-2	TGTGCCAGCAGCAAAGGGCGGGACAGGGGGCCGTACACCGGGGAGCTGTTTTTT	CASSKGRDRGPYTGELFF
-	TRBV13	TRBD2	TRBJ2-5	TGTGCCAGCAGCCTAGCGGGAGGGGAGACCCAGTACTTC	CASSLAGGETQYF
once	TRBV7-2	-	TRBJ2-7	TGTGCCAGCAGCTCCGACAGACCCTCCTACGAGCAGTACTTC	CASSSDRPSYEQYF
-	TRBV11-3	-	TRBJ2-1	TGTGCCAGCAGCTTAGATACCAGGGGCCCATACAATGAGCAGTTCTTC	CASSLDTRGPYNEQFF
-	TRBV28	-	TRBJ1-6	TGTGCCAGCAGTCCCTACGTACAGGGAAATTCACCCCTCCACTTT	CASSPYVQGNSPLHF
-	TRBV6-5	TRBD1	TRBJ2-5	TGTGCCAGCAGTTACGAGGGACAGAGAGAGACCCAGTACTTC	CASSYEGQRETQYF
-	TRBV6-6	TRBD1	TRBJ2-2	TGTGCCAGCAGTTACGGACAGGGGAGAACCGGGGAGCTGTTTTTT	CASSYGQGRTGELFF
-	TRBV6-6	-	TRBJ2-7	TGTGCCAGCAACCGCAGGGGCACCGAGCAGTACTTC	CASNRRGTEQYF
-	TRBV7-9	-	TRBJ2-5	TGTGCCAGCAGCTTATCGGGGACTGGGGAGACCCAGTACTTC	CASSLSGTGETQYF
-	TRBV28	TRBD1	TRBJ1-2	TGTGCCAGCAGTCCAGGGGGGTCTCGAGGCTACACCTTC	CASSPGGSRGYTF
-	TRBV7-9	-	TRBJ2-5	TGTGCCAGCAGCCCCCCCCCTGGCGGATTTCAAGAGACCCAGTACTTC	CASSPPPGGFQETQYF
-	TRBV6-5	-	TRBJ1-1	TGTGCCAGCAGCCCGGGGGGGCCTGAAGCTTTCTTT	CASSPGGPEAFF
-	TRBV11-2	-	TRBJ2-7	TGTGCCAGCAGAAAGGTGGCGACAGTCGACCCTTCCTACGAGCAGTACTTC	CASRKVATVDPSYEQYF
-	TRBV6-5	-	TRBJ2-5	TGTGCCAGCAGCACCCTTCCGGGATCAGAGACCCAGTACTTC	CASSTLPGSETQYF
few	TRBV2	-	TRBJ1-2	TGTGCCAGCAGTGTGGGAGGTGGCTATGGCTACACCTTC	CASSVGGGYGYTF
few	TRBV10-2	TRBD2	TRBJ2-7	TGCGCCAGCAGGGACGCGCTAGCGGGGTGGGGACCCTACGAGCAGTACTTC	CASRDALAGWGPYEQYF
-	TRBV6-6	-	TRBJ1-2	TGTGCCAGCAGTTACTCGCATTCAGGGCCGAGTGGTGGCTACACCTTC	CASSYSHSGPSGGYTF
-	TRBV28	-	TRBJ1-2	TGTGCCAGCCATCCTGGGGGGGTTGATAACTATGGCTACACCTTC	CASHPGGVDNYGYTF
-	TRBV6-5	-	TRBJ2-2	TGTGCCAGCAGTTTAGAGGGAAACACCGGGGAGCTGTTTTTT	CASSLEGNTGELFF
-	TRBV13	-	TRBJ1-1	TGTGCCAGCAGCTTACTAGGGGACACTGAAGCTTTCTTT	CASSLLGDTEAFF
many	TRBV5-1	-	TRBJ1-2	TGCGCCAGCAGCTTGCAGGCTAACTATGGCTACACCTTC	CASSLQANYGYTF
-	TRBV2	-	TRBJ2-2	TGTGCCAGCAGCTGGACCGGGACGAACACCGGGGAGCTGTTTTTT	CASSWTGTNTGELFF
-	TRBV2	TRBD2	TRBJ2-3	TGTGCCAGCAGTGGGGGACTAGCGGGGCGCACAGATACGCAGTATTTT	CASSGGLAGRTDTQYF
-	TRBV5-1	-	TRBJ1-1	TGCGCCAGCAGCTTGGAGATACCGGCTGAAGCTTTCTTT	CASSLEIPAEAFF
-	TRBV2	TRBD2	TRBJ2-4	TGTGCCAGCAGTGAAGCGGGCGGGGGGGGCCCTCTAGCCAAAAACATTCAGTACTTC	CASSEAGGGGPLAKNIQYF
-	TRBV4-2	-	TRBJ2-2	TGTGCCAGCAGCCAAGCATCAGCGAACACCGGGGAGCTGTTTTTT	CASSQASANTGELFF
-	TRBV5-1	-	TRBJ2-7	TGCGCCAGCAGCTATGAGGCGGAAGTTTTCTTC	CASSYEAEVFF
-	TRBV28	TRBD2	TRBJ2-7	TGTGCCAGCACCATCTCGGGAGGTACCTACGAGCAGTACTTC	CASTISGGTYEQYF
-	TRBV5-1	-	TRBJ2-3	TGCGCCAGCAGCTTGACAACAGATACGCAGTATTTT	CASSLTTDTQYF
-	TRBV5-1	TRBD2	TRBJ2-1	TGCGCCAGCAGCTTAGGTAGCGGGAGTAGGTATGAGCAGTTCTTC	CASSLGSGSRYEQFF
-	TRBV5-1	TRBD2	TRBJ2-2	TGCGCCAGCAGCTTGGGAGGGTTCAGGACTAGATACGCCGGGGAGCTGTTTTTT	CASSLGGFRTRYAGELFF
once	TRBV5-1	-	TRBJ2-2	TGCGCCAGCAGCTTGAGGGGCGGCGGGGAGCTGTTTTTT	CASSLRGGGELFF
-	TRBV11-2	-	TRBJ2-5	TGTGCCAGCAGCTTAATACCGAGGGCGGAGACCCAGTACTTC	CASSLIPRAETQYF
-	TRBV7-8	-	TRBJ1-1	TGTGCCAGCAGCTTAGGGGGGCCAACTGAAGCTTTCTTT	CASSLGGPTEAFF
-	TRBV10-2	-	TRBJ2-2	TGCGCCAGCAGTGAGTCGAGACGTGGAGCCACCGGGGAGCTGTTTTTT	CASSESRRGATGELFF
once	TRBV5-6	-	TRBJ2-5	TGTGCCAGCAGCTTGAGTGGGCATCAAGAGACCCAGTACTTC	CASSLSGHQETQYF
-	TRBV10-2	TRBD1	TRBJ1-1	TGCGCCAGCAGTGAGTCTAGAAGGACAGGGGTGAACACTGAAGCTTTCTTT	CASSESRRTGVNTEAFF
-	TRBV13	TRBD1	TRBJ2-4	TGTGCCAGCAGCAGACAGGGTAGAAACATTCAGTACTTC	CASSRQGRNIQYF
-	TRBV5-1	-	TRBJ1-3	TGCGCCAGCAGCCTCGACAACTCTGGAAACACCATATATTTT	CASSLDNSGNTIYF
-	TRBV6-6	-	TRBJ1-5	TGTGCCAGCAGTCCGGACAGATTTGGGAATCAGCCCCAGCATTTT	CASSPDRFGNQPQHF
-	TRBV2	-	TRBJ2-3	TGTGCCAGCAGAACTAGCACAGATACGCAGTATTTT	CASRTSTDTQYF